Described below is a single TCR beta chain sequence and its context. Looked up from germline, CDR1 is ENHRY and CDR2 is SYGVKD. V lost 3 bases, J lost 5 bases, and 7 bases lay in between. The CDR3 is made up of 12 amino acids. Both 60 Vbeta primers and 13 Jbeta primers went into the PCR. Repertoires were generated with immunoSEQ multiplex PCR, while TCRdb's copy carries only in-frame clones and drops some. The repertoire consists of about 130,000 clones, with roughly four fifths occurring once and the leading ten covering around 1.2%. These data are taken from a study of cytomegalovirus exposure and HLA in healthy donors.

The sequencing sample was made of PBMCs. The J gene is TRBJ1-1, the V gene TRBV10-3; the D is unclear. This receptor was identified in a girl aged 2 to 9 in good health and CMV-seronegative. CDR3 region: CAISEAGTEAFF. In nucleotides, the CDR3 is TGTGCCATCAGTGAAGCCGGGACTGAAGCTTTCTTT.